The 30 T cell receptor beta chains listed next were all sequenced from one sample in a study of blood T cell repertoires in COVID-19. Clones were read by immunoSEQ multiplex PCR, and TCRdb kept only the in-frame ones, dropping some. The sample contains some 290,000 clones, 90% of which appear only once. Specimen: peripheral blood. All receptors come from a woman between 35 and 50 years old with COVID-19, enrolled during active disease.

The chain recombines TRBV28 with TRBJ1-1; D remains unclear. CDR1 is MDHEN and CDR2 is SYDVKM in the germline V gene. Between the trimmed V and J ends, which lost 5 bases and 6 bases, there was a span of 13 bases. This CDR3 has 13 residues. CDR3 region: CASSPPRSSEAFF. The CDR3 region has the DNA TGTGCCAGCAGTCCCCCAAGGAGTTCTGAAGCTTTCTTT.

The chain uses TRBV4-3 and TRBJ2-3, with 10 bases fitting TRBD2. After removal of 6 bases from V and 6 bases from J, the junction contained 12 bases not matched to a gene. CDR3 length equals 16 residues. Germline assignment: CDR1 LGHNA and CDR2 YSLEER. The CDR3 reads CASSPGLAEPGDTQYF. In DNA, the CDR3 is TGCGCCAGCAGTCCTGGACTAGCGGAACCGGGGGATACGCAGTATTTT.

This clone was detected only a few times. This sequence joins TRBV13 and TRBJ2-1, with a weak D call TRBD1 (5 bases). V lost 5 bases and J 0 bases, leaving 11 bases between the germline ends. The CDR3 runs 15 residues. Germline-derived CDR1 and CDR2 are PRHDT and FYEKMQ (reference sequence). The CDR3 coding sequence is TGTGCCAGCAGCAGCAGGGAAGACTCCTACAATGAGCAGTTCTTC. Translated, it gives CASSSREDSYNEQFF. Together with reference TRBV13 and TRBJ2-1, the CDR3 gives the full variable domain: AAGVIQSPRHLIKEKRETATLKCYPIPRHDTVYWYQQGPGQDPQFLISFYEKMQSDKGSIPDRFSAQQFSDYHSELNMSSLELGDSALYFCASSSREDSYNEQFFGPGTRLTVL.

The chain carries TRBV6-4 and TRBJ2-3; TRBD2 aligns across 7 bases. Losses at the gene ends were 5 bases for V and 2 bases for J; bases not matched to a gene: 7. CDR3 length equals 15 residues. Per the germline V gene, CDR1 is MRHNA and CDR2 is SNTAGT. The CDR3 region has the DNA TGTGCCAGCAGTCAGAGCGGGGAGTTCACAGATACGCAGTATTTT. This gives the protein CASSQSGEFTDTQYF.

In DNA, the CDR3 is TGTGCCAGCAGCTTAGATGGGACAGGTATTACTGAAAAACTGTTTTTT. Its translation: CASSLDGTGITEKLFF. The chain has TRBV11-2 and TRBJ1-4, with 8 positions matching TRBD1. Trimming removed 0 bases from V and 7 bases from J; junction bases left unmatched: 7. The CDR3 runs to 16 residues. Per germline, CDR1 SGHAT and CDR2 FQNNGV.

V usage is TRBV12-1 and J usage is TRBJ2-7; the table assigns TRBD2, which was not confirmed against the DNA. TRBV12-1 is shown as a pseudogene. The CDR3 sequence is 13 residues long. The CDR3 protein is CASRETRTYEQYF. Written as DNA, the CDR3 is TGTGCCAGCAGGGAGACTCGCACCTACGAGCAGTACTTC.

The chain is built from TRBV7-3 and TRBJ2-1; 8 bases align to TRBD1. Germline V gene sequence: CDR1 SGHTA, CDR2 FQGTGA. The CDR3 sequence is 15 residues long. The ends lost 3 bases at V and 1 base at J; junction bases unmatched: 2. The CDR3 DNA follows: TGTGCCAGCAGCTTCGGACAGGGATCCTACAATGAGCAGTTCTTC. Translation: CASSFGQGSYNEQFF.

The rearrangement uses TRBV27 and TRBJ1-6; perhaps TRBD1 as D (6 bases). The germline V gene encodes CDR1 MNHEY and CDR2 SMNVEV (reference sequence). Trimming pared 7 bases from V and 3 bases from J, leaving 16 bases between. The CDR3 has 16 residues. The CDR3 sequence: CASTPTGPVYNSPLHF. DNA for the CDR3: TGTGCCAGCACCCCGACAGGCCCCGTCTATAATTCACCCCTCCACTTT.

This chain joins TRBV6-5 and TRBJ1-2, with a possible D match to TRBD1 (6 bases). The CDR3 runs 13 residues. V was cut by 2 bases and J by 7 bases, with 11 bases left in between. The germline V gene has CDR1 MNHEY and CDR2 SVGAGI. The CDR3: CASSYGGRGGYTF. CDR3 in DNA: TGTGCCAGCAGTTACGGGGGCAGAGGTGGCTACACCTTC.

The V call is TRBV18, the J call TRBJ2-2; D might be TRBD1 (6 bases). Trimming took off 3 bases at V and 1 base at J, with 12 bases between the two ends. The CDR3 is 16 amino acids. Germline assignment: CDR1 KGHSH and CDR2 LQKENI. The CDR3 nucleotides read TGTGCCAGCTCACCTTACTGGGGGCAGAACACCGGGGAGCTGTTTTTT. Residues: CASSPYWGQNTGELFF.

The chain joins TRBV5-1 to TRBJ1-1, with 7 bases lining up with TRBD1. The length of the CDR3 is 15 residues. Germline CDR1 reads SGHRS; CDR2 reads YFSETQ. V lost 7 bases, J lost 3 bases, and 12 bases stayed unmatched. Written as DNA, the CDR3 is TGCGCCAGCCTTCCCAGGGGGGAGAGCGACACTGAAGCTTTCTTT. Translating gives CASLPRGESDTEAFF.

This chain uses TRBV5-6 with TRBJ1-2; D gene unclear. Deletions cut 1 base from V and 7 bases from J, with 11 bases between. CDR1 and CDR2 from the germline V gene are SGHDT and YYEEEE. This CDR3 comprises 13 residues. The chain's CDR3 is CASSLIEGGGYTF. The CDR3 region has the DNA TGTGCCAGCAGCTTGATAGAGGGAGGTGGCTACACCTTC.

This chain joins TRBV18 and TRBJ2-1, with D possibly being TRBD2 (6 bases). This CDR3 spans 14 amino acids. CDR1 is KGHSH, CDR2 LQKENI, per germline. Trimming cost V 2 bases and J 7 bases, with 12 bases left between them. Here the CDR3 DNA reads TGTGCCAGCTCACCATGGGGAGGTAGAAATGAGCAGTTCTTC. Amino acids: CASSPWGGRNEQFF.

This clone has a single count. The rearrangement joins TRBV9 to TRBJ2-7, with TRBD2 as a possible D gene (5 bases). Germline V lookup: CDR1 SGDLS, CDR2 YYNGEE. The CDR3 has 16 residues. Trimming pared 0 bases from V and 3 bases from J, leaving 16 bases between. As DNA, the CDR3 is TGTGCCAGCAGCGTAGGGGCGGATATGAGGGTCTACGAGCAGTACTTC. Translated, it gives CASSVGADMRVYEQYF.

The chain recombines TRBV5-1 with TRBJ1-4; 7 bases match TRBD1. The CDR3 consists of 14 residues. J lost 6 bases, V lost 4 bases, and 6 bases had no gene match. Germline V CDR1 and CDR2: SGHRS, YFSETQ. The CDR3 loop reads CASSRNRGDEKLFF. The CDR3, as DNA: TGCGCCAGCAGCCGCAACAGGGGTGATGAAAAACTGTTTTTT.

The J gene is TRBJ1-5, the V gene TRBV27; 8 bases are a match to TRBD1. The V segment lost 5 bases and the J segment 7 bases; nucleotides outside the gene matches: 7. This CDR3 comprises 14 residues. Germline CDR1 reads MNHEY; CDR2 reads SMNVEV (reference sequence). The CDR3 is CASSPTGAVQPQHF. CDR3 nucleotides: TGTGCCAGCAGTCCGACAGGGGCTGTGCAGCCCCAGCATTTT.

This clone was found a few times. The CDR3 region has the DNA TGTGCCAGCACCTTAAACACTTCACCCCTCCACTTT. This gives the protein CASTLNTSPLHF. This chain links TRBV5-6 with TRBJ1-6; D call uncertain. CDR1 is SGHDT, CDR2 YYEEEE, per germline. The CDR3 is 12 residues long. V lost 6 bases and J lost 9, with 10 bases in between.

This chain links TRBV15 with TRBJ2-1, with 7 bases lining up with TRBD1. V dropped 4 bases and J dropped 15; count of bases not matched to a gene: 18. The CDR3 is 15 amino acids. Germline V gene data show CDR1 as LNHNV and CDR2 as YYDKDF (reference sequence). The CDR3 protein is CATSKAAFTTGKGFF. The DNA of the CDR3 is TGTGCCACCAGCAAAGCGGCCTTTACGACAGGGAAGGGGTTCTTC.

This chain uses TRBV5-1 with TRBJ2-7, with 11 bases matching TRBD2. Germline CDR1 and CDR2: SGHRS and YFSETQ. This CDR3 is built from 16 residues. V shed 1 base and J 0 bases; nucleotides not matched to a gene: 3. In DNA form, the CDR3 reads TGCGCCAGCAGCTTGCCCCTAGCGGGGGGCTCCTACGAGCAGTACTTC. Its translation is CASSLPLAGGSYEQYF.

The CDR3 reads CASSFLGGGKGSPLHF. The CDR3, as DNA: TGTGCCAGCAGTTTCCTAGGGGGGGGAAAAGGATCACCCCTCCACTTT. V usage is TRBV28 and J usage is TRBJ1-6; perhaps TRBD1 as D (6 bases). Germline CDR1 and CDR2: MDHEN and SYDVKM. The CDR3 length is 16 residues. V lost 3 bases and J 10 bases, leaving 19 bases between the germline ends.

This clone was counted a single time. V gene TRBV5-8 combines with J gene TRBJ1-4; D remains unclear. Deletions cut 4 bases from V and 6 bases from J, with 16 bases between. In germline, CDR1 is SGHTS, CDR2 YDEGEE. The CDR3 is made up of 15 amino acids. For the CDR3, the DNA is TGTGCCAGCAGCCCCGGCGGCAGTTGGGATGAAAAACTGTTTTTT. This encodes CASSPGGSWDEKLFF.

The V gene is TRBV7-9, the J gene TRBJ1-3; D might be TRBD1 (5 bases). The germline gives CDR1 SEHNR, CDR2 FQNEAQ (reference sequence). The CDR3 length is 16 residues. V was trimmed by 2 bases and J by 0 bases, leaving 11 bases between them. CDR3 loop: CASSLRGVTSGNTIYF. CDR3 in DNA: TGTGCCAGCAGCTTACGGGGGGTTACCTCTGGAAACACCATATATTTT. Using reference TRBV7-9 and TRBJ1-3 for the parts outside the CDR3, the full variable domain is DTGVSQNPRHKITKRGQNVTFRCDPISEHNRLYWYRQTLGQGPEFLTYFQNEAQLEKSRLLSDRFSAERPKGSFSTLEIQRTEQGDSAMYLCASSLRGVTSGNTIYFGEGSWLTVV.

The chain is built from TRBV7-9 and TRBJ2-1; D is possibly TRBD2 (5 bases). V was pared by 5 bases and J by 1 base, with 21 bases between. Germline V CDR1 and CDR2: SEHNR, FQNEAQ (reference sequence). There are 18 residues in the CDR3. The CDR3 nucleotides read TGTGCCAGCAGCCAGGAGGAACGGCCTCTCAAGTCCTACAATGAGCAGTTCTTC. The encoded protein is CASSQEERPLKSYNEQFF.

This clone was observed a few times. J is TRBJ2-7 and V is TRBV19, with 10 nucleotides matching TRBD2. With V trimmed by 6 bases and J by 1 base, 6 bases remained unmatched. The CDR3 totals 15 residues. Germline CDR1 is LNHDA and CDR2 is SQIVND (reference sequence). CDR3 in DNA: TGTGCCAGTAGCCTTAGCGGGGGGAAATCCTACGAGCAGTACTTC. This gives the protein CASSLSGGKSYEQYF.

The chain recombines TRBV28 with TRBJ2-1; D is perhaps TRBD2 (5 bases). Trimming removed 8 bases from V and 3 bases from J, with 20 bases in between. Per the germline V gene, CDR1 is MDHEN and CDR2 is SYDVKM. This CDR3 contains 16 residues. The CDR3 DNA reads TGTGCCAGCGCGGGTTCAGAGGAGGCAAACTACAATGAGCAGTTCTTC. Amino acid sequence: CASAGSEEANYNEQFF.

The V gene is TRBV30, the J gene TRBJ1-3, with D uncertain. CDR3 length: 11 amino acids. V lost 1 base to trimming and J lost 7 bases, with 5 bases between them. In germline, CDR1 is GTSNPN, CDR2 SVGIG (reference sequence). The CDR3 region has the DNA TGTGCCTGGAGTGGGGCGAACACCATATATTTT. As protein: CAWSGANTIYF.

The rearrangement uses TRBV5-1 and TRBJ2-2, with D perhaps matching TRBD1 (6 bases). Germline-derived CDR1 and CDR2 are SGHRS and YFSETQ. The CDR3 contains 15 residues. V was clipped by 1 base and J by 2 bases, with 9 bases between them. The CDR3 spells CASSLPGTNTGELFF. As DNA, the CDR3 is TGCGCCAGCAGCTTGCCAGGGACAAACACCGGGGAGCTGTTTTTT.

The CDR3 region is CASSGGGYTF. CDR3 DNA: TGTGCCAGCAGCGGCGGGGGCTACACCTTC. The chain employs TRBV7-9 and TRBJ1-2; D uncertain. Germline loops: CDR1 SEHNR, CDR2 FQNEAQ (reference sequence). V gave up 5 bases and J gave up 8 bases, with 6 bases separating them. This CDR3 has 10 amino acids.

This chain connects TRBV30 to TRBJ2-1; D might be TRBD2 (6 bases). V was clipped by 0 bases and J by 4 bases, with 10 bases between them. Looked up from germline, CDR1 is GTSNPN and CDR2 is SVGIG (reference sequence). The length of the CDR3 is 14 residues. CDR3 loop: CAWSVGSGYNEQFF. CDR3 nucleotides: TGTGCCTGGAGTGTTGGGAGCGGGTACAATGAGCAGTTCTTC.

The CDR3: CASSFLILNRENTEAFF. For the CDR3, the DNA is TGTGCCAGCAGCTTCCTGATATTAAACAGGGAGAACACTGAAGCTTTCTTT. The rearrangement uses TRBV5-5 and TRBJ1-1; perhaps TRBD1 as D (6 bases). Trimming stripped 2 bases from V and 1 base from J, with 18 bases between. In germline, CDR1 is SGHKS, CDR2 YYEKEE (reference sequence). The CDR3 contains 17 residues.